This T cell receptor (beta chain) was recorded in a study of T cell responses to AZD1222 COVID-19 vaccine. CDR1 is SGHDT and CDR2 is YYEEEE in the germline V gene. Between the trimmed V and J ends, which lost 3 bases and 1 base, there was a span of 17 bases. This CDR3 region has 16 residues. Profiled with immunoSEQ multiplex PCR; TCRdb holds only in-frame clones, not every one. Counted here are 120,000 to 150,000 clones, roughly 92% occurring once; the ten biggest clones make up 9% to 9.5%. Study-level results: CD4 TCRs associated with vaccination spanned spike, dominating at 160-218 and 743-854.

To note about this clone: Its antigen is still unknown.

This sequence was found in an adult who received the AZD1222 COVID-19 vaccine. This rearrangement joins TRBV5-6 to TRBJ2-7; D remains ambiguous. The source material was peripheral blood, sampled 28 days after the second AZD1222 dose. The CDR3 loop reads CASSSVRGYPSYEQYV. The CDR3 nucleotides are TGTGCCAGCAGCTCGGTCCGAGGCTATCCATCCTACGAGCAGTACGTC.